The 8 T cell receptor beta chains below all came from one sample that was sequenced in a study of Graves' ophthalmopathy and Graves' hyperthyroidism. RNA transcripts yielded amplified TCR beta CDR3 regions. The workflow started with a first-round RT-PCR run with HTBI primers and then moved on to a second-round multiplex PCR. MiXCR was run by TCRdb on the multiplex PCR reads, yielding one entry per CDR3 protein. The sample lists 600,000 to 700,000 distinct CDR3 sequences, about 40% occurring once. Sequencing used peripheral blood. These receptors were obtained from an adult man with Graves' ophthalmopathy.

Many counts were recorded for this clonotype. The CDR3 spells CASSAGTGEGEKLFF. CDR3 nucleotides: TGCGCCAGCAGCGCCGGGACAGGGGAAGGGGAAAAACTGTTTTTT. The chain is built from TRBV5-1 and TRBJ1-4; 10 bases are shared with TRBD1. The CDR3 spans 15 residues. With V trimmed by 4 bases and J by 8 bases, 8 bases remained unmatched. Germline values: CDR1 SGHRS, CDR2 YFSETQ.

The table lists this clonotype with many counts. The V gene is TRBV9, the J gene TRBJ1-3; unclear D gene. The CDR3 runs 13 residues. The germline gives CDR1 SGDLS, CDR2 YYNGEE. V was pared by 0 bases and J by 4 bases, with 5 bases between. CDR3 protein: CASSVAPGNTIYF. DNA of the CDR3: TGTGCCAGCAGCGTAGCTCCCGGAAACACCATATATTTT.

The genes are TRBV11-2 and TRBJ2-5, with a weak D call TRBD1 (6 bases). V lost 1 base and J lost 5, with 11 bases in between. Germline V gene data show CDR1 as SGHAT and CDR2 as FQNNGV. The CDR3 consists of 14 residues. The chain's CDR3 is CASSLGQARETQYF. The CDR3 DNA follows: TGTGCCAGCAGCTTAGGACAGGCCAGGGAGACCCAGTACTTC.

The genes are TRBV30 and TRBJ2-7, with a possible D match to TRBD2 (5 bases). From germline, CDR1 is GTSNPN and CDR2 SVGIG (reference sequence). CDR3 size: 11 residues. CDR3 nucleotide sequence: TGTGTGTACGCGGACTCTCAGGAGCAGTACTTC. Protein sequence: CVYADSQEQYF.

This clonotype was recorded many times. The rearrangement uses TRBV19 and TRBJ1-4; tentative D call: TRBD1 (6 bases). Germline-derived CDR1 and CDR2 are LNHDA and SQIVND (reference sequence). The germline V and J ends were trimmed by 3 bases and 6 bases, with 11 bases remaining between them. The CDR3 contains 14 residues. CDR3 DNA sequence: TGTGCCAGTAGTATCAGGGGCTGGGATGAAAAACTGTTTTTT. Translating gives CASSIRGWDEKLFF. Full variable domain (rest looked up from reference TRBV19 and TRBJ1-4): DGGITQSPKYLFRKEGQNVTLSCEQNLNHDAMYWYRQDPGQGLRLIYYSQIVNDFQKGDIAEGYSVSREKKESFPLTVTSAQKNPTAFYLCASSIRGWDEKLFFGSGTQLSVL.

This clonotype has at least ten counts. The chain joins TRBV24-1 to TRBJ1-3; no clear D. Germline CDR1 is KGHDR and CDR2 is SFDVKD. V was cut by 3 bases and J by 3 bases, with 17 bases left in between. The CDR3 is 17 amino acids. The CDR3 bases are TGTGCCACCAGTGATCCTTCCCGGTCGCTAGGTGGAAACACCATATATTTT. Translated: CATSDPSRSLGGNTIYF.

The chain links TRBV10-3 to TRBJ2-7; TRBD1 might be the D (6 bases). V shed 10 bases and J shed 6 bases, with 13 bases lying between them. CDR1 and CDR2 from the germline V gene are ENHRY and SYGVKD. This CDR3 has 11 residues. CDR3 nucleotide sequence: TGTGCCACGGCGGAAGGGGGCGAGCAGTACTTC. Translation gives CATAEGGEQYF.

This clonotype was seen many times. The chain has TRBV20-1 and TRBJ1-3, with D hard to call. The CDR3 spans 13 residues. Germline V gene lookup returns CDR1 DFQATT and CDR2 SNEGSKA (reference sequence). The V end was cut by 3 bases, the J end by 4 bases, with 10 bases between. In DNA form, the CDR3 reads TGCAGTGCTAGGAACGGACCCGGAAACACCATATATTTT. It specifies CSARNGPGNTIYF.